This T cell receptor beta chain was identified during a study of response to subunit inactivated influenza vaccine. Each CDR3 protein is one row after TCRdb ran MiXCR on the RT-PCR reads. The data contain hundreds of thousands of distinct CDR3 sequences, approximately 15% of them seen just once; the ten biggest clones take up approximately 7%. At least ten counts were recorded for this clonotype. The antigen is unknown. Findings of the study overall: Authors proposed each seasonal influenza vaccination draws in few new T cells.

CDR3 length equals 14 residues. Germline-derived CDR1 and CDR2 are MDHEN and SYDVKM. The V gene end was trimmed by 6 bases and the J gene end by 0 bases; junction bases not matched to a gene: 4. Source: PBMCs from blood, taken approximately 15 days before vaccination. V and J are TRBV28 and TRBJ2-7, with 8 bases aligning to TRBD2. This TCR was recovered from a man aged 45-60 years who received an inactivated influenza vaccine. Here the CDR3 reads CASSPAGASYEQYF. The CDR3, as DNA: TGTGCCAGCAGCCCAGCGGGAGCCTCCTACGAGCAGTACTTC.